This T cell receptor beta chain was profiled in a study of blood T cell repertoires in COVID-19. About the study: Donors in the United States, Italy and Spain gave samples during acute or convalescent COVID-19.

This table comes from immunoSEQ multiplex PCR, and its TCRdb copy is limited to in-frame clones, with some not included. The data show roughly 230,000 clones, 82% seen once. The CDR3 sequence is 16 residues long. Germline-derived CDR1 and CDR2 are KGHDR and SFDVKD. With 4 bases clipped from V and 1 base from J, the junction kept 6 bases outside the gene matches. Sequencing used peripheral blood. The origin of this receptor is a woman over 75 with acute or convalescent COVID-19. V and J are TRBV24-1 and TRBJ2-3, with TRBD2 matching 8 bases. CDR3 in amino acids: CATSDPAGLGTDTQYF. The CDR3 DNA follows: TGTGCCACCAGTGACCCTGCGGGACTAGGCACAGATACGCAGTATTTT.